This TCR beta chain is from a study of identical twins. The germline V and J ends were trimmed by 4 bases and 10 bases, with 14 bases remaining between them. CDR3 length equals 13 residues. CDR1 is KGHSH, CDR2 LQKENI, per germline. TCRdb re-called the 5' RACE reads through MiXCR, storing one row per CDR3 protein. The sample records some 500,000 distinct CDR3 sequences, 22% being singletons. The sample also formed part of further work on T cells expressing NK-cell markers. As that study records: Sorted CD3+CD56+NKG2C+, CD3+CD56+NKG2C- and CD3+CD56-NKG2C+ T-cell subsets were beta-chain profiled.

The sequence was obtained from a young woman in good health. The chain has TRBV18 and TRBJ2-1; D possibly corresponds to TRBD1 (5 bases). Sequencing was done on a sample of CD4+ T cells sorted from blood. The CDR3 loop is CASSRDSSAEQFF. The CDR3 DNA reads TGTGCCAGCTCACGTGACAGTTCCGCGGAGCAGTTCTTC.